A single sample gave rise to the 2 T cell receptor beta chains below, sequenced in a study of regulatory T cells in long-lasting Graves disease. This sample's time point: persistent/refractory GD, antithyroid drugs over 5 years with positive TRAb. The authors made the TCR library using RNA they extracted from PBMCs. Arm-PCR with iRepertoire HTBI primers amplified the CDR3 regions for these TCR beta libraries. TCRdb fed the multiplex PCR reads into MiXCR, producing one record per CDR3 protein. Of hundreds of thousands of distinct CDR3 sequences detected, around 32% appear once; the ten largest clones hold about 40%. This specimen was peripheral blood mononuclear cells (PBMCs), taken when the disease was refractory, from a patient treated with antithyroid drugs. The receptors derive from a female donor with Graves disease.

The chain combines TRBV5-6 with TRBJ1-1, with a possible D match to TRBD1 (5 bases). V lost 5 bases and J 0 bases, leaving 11 bases between the germline ends. The CDR3 consists of 14 residues. From germline, CDR1 is SGHDT and CDR2 YYEEEE. CDR3 DNA: TGTGCCAGCAGATCGGACAAGTTGAACACTGAAGCTTTCTTT. As protein: CASRSDKLNTEAFF. Looking up the rest from reference TRBV5-6 and TRBJ1-1 gives the full variable domain: DAGVTQSPTHLIKTRGQQVTLRCSPKSGHDTVSWYQQALGQGPQFIFQYYEEEERQRGNFPDRFSGHQFPNYSSELNVNALLLGDSALYLCASRSDKLNTEAFFGQGTRLTVV.

The chain links TRBV5-1 to TRBJ1-1, with D unresolved. Germline CDR1 is SGHRS and CDR2 is YFSETQ. CDR3 length equals 16 residues. Trimming shortened V by 0 bases and J by 1 base, and 13 bases separated the two germline ends. The CDR3 DNA follows: TGCGCCAGCAGCTTGGAGGGCGGGCGAACGAACACTGAAGCTTTCTTT. Translated: CASSLEGGRTNTEAFF.